This TCR beta chain is from a study of tumor and adjacent non-tumor tissue in lung cancer. Study summary: Aged about 31 to 76 years, patients included nine to ten men and five or six women with stage I to III disease.

RNA was extracted from bulk tissue without any cell sorting. This non-tumor lung sample came from over 3 cm beyond the tumor edge. Between August and November 2014, newly diagnosed, chemotherapy-naive lung cancer patients underwent thoracic surgery in China. This clonotype has just one count. TCRbeta libraries were built with three rounds of nested PCR, modified from ARM-PCR. TCRdb reanalysed the multiplex PCR reads using MiXCR and keeps one entry per CDR3 protein. Altogether about 98,000 distinct CDR3 sequences are present, 80% being singletons, with the ten largest covering 30%. What was sequenced was distant non-tumor lung tissue. This receptor was obtained from a man aged 60-69 years with small cell lung cancer.

CDR3 amino acids: CASSSPGWETQYF. The CDR3 DNA reads as TGTGCCAGCTCATCCCCCGGGTGGGAGACCCAGTACTTC. The chain links TRBV18 to TRBJ2-5; the D is unclear. CDR3 length equals 13 residues. CDR1 is KGHSH and CDR2 is LQKENI in the germline V gene. The V gene lost 5 bases and the J gene lost 5 bases, with 12 bases spanning the gap.